What follows are 22 T cell receptor beta chains derived from one specimen sequenced in a study of T cell repertoires in cytomegalovirus infection. Via MiXCR, TCRdb re-called the reads, giving one row per CDR3 protein. Among 450,000 to 650,000 distinct CDR3 sequences listed, about a quarter were seen once. The sequencing input was PBMCs. All receptors derive from a human donor in good health (CMV status not recorded). Some clones in this sample may be carry-over from other donors' samples.

This clonotype was picked up many times. The J gene is TRBJ2-3, the V gene TRBV7-8; possible D gene TRBD2, 6 bases. CDR1 SGHVS and CDR2 FQNEAQ come from the germline V gene. V lost 5 bases and J lost 7, with 19 bases in between. The CDR3 spans 15 residues. The chain's CDR3 is CASSPSMEGWYTQYF. As DNA, the CDR3 is TGTGCCAGCAGCCCGTCCATGGAGGGGTGGTATACGCAGTATTTT.

This chain joins TRBV6-6 and TRBJ2-1; possible D gene TRBD1, 6 bases. Germline V gene data show CDR1 as MNHNY and CDR2 as SVGAGI (reference sequence). The CDR3 loop spans 15 amino acids. V was trimmed by 5 bases and J by 8 bases, leaving 19 bases between them. The CDR3, as DNA: TGTGCCAGCAGTGGAATACCCCAGGGGCGCGATGAGCAGTTCTTC. Protein: CASSGIPQGRDEQFF.

The V gene is TRBV15, the J gene TRBJ2-1; a possible D gene is TRBD2 (6 bases). The CDR3 has 15 amino acids. Trimming stripped 2 bases from V and 7 bases from J, with 15 bases between. Germline V gene lookup returns CDR1 LNHNV and CDR2 YYDKDF (reference sequence). CDR3 sequence reads: CATSRSGTGLNEQFF. CDR3 nucleotides: TGTGCCACCAGCAGATCCGGGACCGGACTAAATGAGCAGTTCTTC.

This chain uses TRBV12-3 or TRBV12-4 with TRBJ2-3, with 9 positions matching TRBD1. The CDR3 spans 14 residues. Trimming cost V 3 bases and J 4 bases; bases outside gene matches: 2. In nucleotides, the CDR3 is TGTGCCAGCAGTTTCGGGACAGGGCCAGATACGCAGTATTTT. It yields the protein CASSFGTGPDTQYF.

This clonotype has just a few counts. The J gene is TRBJ2-5, the V gene TRBV20-1, with 7 bases identical to TRBD1. J lost 3 bases, V lost 3 bases, and 7 bases had no gene match. CDR1 and CDR2 (germline): DFQATT, SNEGSKA (reference sequence). The CDR3 loop spans 14 amino acids. This chain's CDR3 is CSASETTGKETQYF. The CDR3 DNA reads as TGCAGTGCTAGCGAAACGACAGGGAAAGAGACCCAGTACTTC.

Only a few counts were recorded for this clonotype. The gene calls are TRBV12-3 or TRBV12-4 and TRBJ2-1; D possibly matches TRBD1 or TRBD2 (5 bases each). The CDR3 extends over 17 amino acids. V lost 7 bases and J lost 0, with 19 bases in between. The CDR3 nucleotides are TGTGCCAGCATCCCCTCACGGTGGGGGAGCTCCTACAATGAGCAGTTCTTC. Its translation is CASIPSRWGSSYNEQFF.

The V call is TRBV11-3, the J call TRBJ2-5; 7 nucleotides match TRBD1. Germline CDR1 is SGHNT and CDR2 is YENEEA. The CDR3 is 15 amino acids. Germline trimming cut 5 bases from V and 3 bases from J; bases unmatched to any gene: 9. The CDR3 DNA reads as TGTGCCAGCAGCGTAGGGGGCGCGTGGGAAGAGACCCAGTACTTC. Amino acid sequence: CASSVGGAWEETQYF.

The V gene is TRBV7-2, the J gene TRBJ1-5, with 9 bases that match TRBD1. CDR1 is SGHTA and CDR2 is FQGNSA in the germline V gene. The J segment lost 6 bases and the V segment lost 2 bases, leaving 5 bases of the junction unmatched. This CDR3 contains 15 residues. This chain's CDR3 is CASSLFRQGGQPQHF. The CDR3 DNA follows: TGTGCCAGCAGCTTATTTCGACAGGGGGGTCAGCCCCAGCATTTT.

This clonotype appeared once. The chain joins TRBV27 to TRBJ1-2, with 9 bases fitting TRBD1. Looked up from germline, CDR1 is MNHEY and CDR2 is SMNVEV (reference sequence). The CDR3 totals 15 residues. J was trimmed by 8 bases and V by 6 bases; bases with no gene match: 13. CDR3 sequence reads: CASSFWDRAEGGYTF. CDR3 DNA: TGTGCCAGCAGCTTCTGGGACAGGGCTGAGGGGGGCTACACCTTC.

J is TRBJ2-1 and V is TRBV4-3, with unresolved D. The CDR3 length is 13 residues. V lost 0 bases, J lost 9 bases, and 9 bases lay in between. Germline lookup yields CDR1 LGHNA and CDR2 YSLEER. CDR3 loop: CASSQDTVGEQFF. CDR3 DNA sequence: TGCGCCAGCAGCCAAGATACGGTGGGTGAGCAGTTCTTC.

In the case of this clonotype: This CDR3 fails to terminate in the conserved phenylalanine or tryptophan, so it likely reflects a read error. This chain connects TRBV2 to TRBJ1-2; 7 positions match TRBD1. Germline V gene sequence: CDR1 SNHLY, CDR2 FYNNEI. V shed 4 bases and J 3 bases; nucleotides not matched to a gene: 2. The CDR3 is 13 residues long. The CDR3 DNA reads TGTGCCAGCAGTGGACAGGGCTACTATGGCTACACCTAC. Protein sequence: CASSGQGYYGYTY.

In its sample, this clonotype was seen a few times. The V call is TRBV6-5, the J call TRBJ1-2, with D maybe TRBD1 (6 bases). Germline CDR1 MNHEY, CDR2 SVGAGI. CDR3 length: 17 residues. With 2 bases removed from V and 0 bases from J, the gap between germline ends came to 16 bases. The CDR3 region has the DNA TGTGCCAGCAGTTACGGCGTTGAGACAGGACCTAACTATGGCTACACCTTC. Translated, it gives CASSYGVETGPNYGYTF.

There are a few counts of this clonotype. The J gene is TRBJ2-5, the V gene TRBV7-9, with TRBD2 identical over 9 bases. The CDR3 spans 17 residues. The germline CDR1 and CDR2 sequences are SEHNR and FQNEAQ (reference sequence). J was trimmed by 5 bases and V by 1 base; bases with no gene match: 11. CDR3 amino acids: CASSLVFGREGPETQYF. CDR3 nucleotide sequence: TGTGCCAGCAGCTTAGTGTTTGGGCGGGAGGGCCCGGAGACCCAGTACTTC.

The table lists this clonotype with a few counts. The chain recombines TRBV19 with TRBJ2-5; D uncertain. The ends were cut back, 10 bases at V and 4 bases at J, with 10 bases in the middle. Germline CDR1 reads LNHDA; CDR2 reads SQIVND (reference sequence). This CDR3 region has 11 residues. CDR3 sequence reads: CATGWGETQYF. CDR3 DNA sequence: TGTGCCACTGGGTGGGGAGAGACCCAGTACTTC.

In its sample, this clonotype was seen a few times. The gene calls are TRBV7-2 and TRBJ1-3; D uncertain. V lost 1 base and J lost 4, with 8 bases in between. The CDR3 loop spans 14 amino acids. Germline V CDR1 and CDR2: SGHTA, FQGNSA. The CDR3 coding sequence is TGTGCCAGCAGCTTAGTAGGGAACGGAAACACCATATATTTT. Translation: CASSLVGNGNTIYF.

This clonotype has a handful of counts. V and J are TRBV25-1 and TRBJ1-1, with a weak D call TRBD1 (6 bases). Deletions cut 7 bases from V and 0 bases from J, with 12 bases between. The CDR3 consists of 14 residues. Per germline, CDR1 MGHDK and CDR2 SYGVNS. Here the CDR3 reads CASKQDSLNTEAFF. CDR3 DNA: TGTGCCAGCAAGCAGGACAGTTTGAACACTGAAGCTTTCTTT.

This clonotype was detected only a few times. The chain is built from TRBV6-6 and TRBJ2-3, with 7 bases matching TRBD2. The V gene's germline CDR1 is MNHNY and CDR2 SVGAGI (reference sequence). With V trimmed by 2 bases and J by 2 bases, 7 bases remained unmatched. This CDR3 has 16 amino acids. The CDR3 DNA follows: TGTGCCAGCAGTTACCTCTCAGCGGGACTCACAGATACGCAGTATTTT. Protein sequence: CASSYLSAGLTDTQYF.

The V call is TRBV6-2 or TRBV6-3, the J call TRBJ2-2; D is ambiguous. CDR1 and CDR2 from the germline V gene are MNHEY and SVGEGT. The CDR3 is made up of 14 amino acids. Deletions cut 3 bases from V and 6 bases from J, with 11 bases between. The CDR3 sequence is CASSYGRRAGELFF. Written as DNA, the CDR3 is TGTGCCAGCAGTTATGGCCGCCGGGCCGGGGAGCTGTTTTTT.

The rearrangement joins TRBV2 to TRBJ2-7; 7 bases align to TRBD2. Unmatched junction bases numbered 9, after V lost 6 bases and J lost 4 bases. The CDR3 sequence is 14 residues long. Germline CDR1 reads SNHLY; CDR2 reads FYNNEI. The CDR3 nucleotides are TGTGCCAGCAGGGGGAGGGCTATGACGTACGAGCAGTACTTC. It specifies CASRGRAMTYEQYF.

This chain uses TRBV6-1 with TRBJ2-1; D is possibly TRBD1 or TRBD2 (6 bases each). Trimming cost V 4 bases and J 4 bases, with 17 bases left between them. The CDR3 is 16 residues long. Germline loops: CDR1 MNHNS, CDR2 SASEGT. CDR3 coding DNA: TGTGCCAGCAGTGCCGCCGGGAGTAGGGGGTACAATGAGCAGTTCTTC. Protein: CASSAAGSRGYNEQFF.

This clonotype was picked up a small number of times. This rearrangement joins TRBV13 to TRBJ2-7, with 10 bases identical to TRBD1. The V and J ends lost 5 bases and 4 bases, in that order; junction bases with no gene match: 8. The CDR3 loop spans 15 amino acids. In germline, CDR1 is PRHDT, CDR2 FYEKMQ (reference sequence). The CDR3 loop reads CASSPGTGAGYEQYF. The CDR3 region has the DNA TGTGCCAGCAGCCCAGGGACAGGGGCGGGGTACGAGCAGTACTTC.

V is TRBV7-8 and J is TRBJ2-2, with 10 nucleotides matching TRBD2. CDR3 length: 17 residues. After removal of 1 base from V and 5 bases from J, the junction contained 7 bases not matched to a gene. Germline V gene lookup returns CDR1 SGHVS and CDR2 FQNEAQ. The chain's CDR3 is CASSLEGLAGATGELFF. The CDR3 bases are TGTGCCAGCAGCTTAGAGGGGCTAGCGGGAGCTACCGGGGAGCTGTTTTTT.